This TCR beta chain was recorded in a study of vaccination and CD4 T cells after COVID-19. Study as a whole: Median time from second vaccine dose to sampling was around 72 days (14 to 241). Each of the control cultures got a CEFX pool, an HIV-1 Nef pool, or no peptide. The authors exposed cells to overlapping spike peptides derived from SARS-CoV-2, HCoV-NL63, HCoV-OC43 and HCoV-229E.

In the case of this clonotype: Its antigen is unknown.

There are 14 residues in the CDR3. The ends lost 3 bases at V and 10 bases at J; junction bases unmatched: 8. Germline V gene data show CDR1 as MNHEY and CDR2 as SMNVEV (reference sequence). Treatment indicated: roughly 11-day PBMC culture with coronavirus spike peptide pools or control peptides (ViraFEST assay). Ahead of the COVID-19 pandemic (2011-2018), the CD4+ T cells of the unexposed donor were collected. The Oncomine TCR Beta short-read assay was applied to DNA of cultured CD4+ T cells. Once CD4+ T cells had been cultured, genomic DNA was extracted from them. TCRdb itself ran the PCR reads through MiXCR, one entry per CDR3 protein. The repertoire holds approximately 9,900 distinct CDR3 sequences, with about 44% as singletons.

The specimen was CD4+ T cells from blood, cultured in vitro. This clonotype originated in a human donor in good health. The chain is built from TRBV27 and TRBJ2-7; 11 bases are shared with TRBD1. The CDR3 is CASSFNPGQGGQYF. In nucleotides, the CDR3 is TGTGCCAGCAGTTTCAACCCGGGACAGGGGGGACAGTACTTC.